One T cell receptor (beta chain) is described in this entry. This sample is part of a study of blood T cell repertoires in COVID-19. Authors' methods: The assay estimated nucleated cells by amplifying reference gene primers. TCRdb keeps only in-frame clones here, not all; method: immunoSEQ multiplex PCR. V, J and clone size reflect that table, while D and trimming were determined from the DNA. The sample shows a few hundred thousand clones, less than 90% of them seen only once. The receptor's source is a woman aged 50 to 60 who had recovered from COVID-19. The sample was PBMCs or T cells enriched from blood (not recorded which).

DNA for the CDR3: TGTGCCAGTCGGAGGGAGTCTGGAAACACCATATATTTT. Its translation is CASRRESGNTIYF. This chain uses TRBV9 with TRBJ1-3, with D uncertain. The CDR3 covers 13 residues. Germline V CDR1 and CDR2: SGDLS, YYNGEE. With 8 bases removed from V and 1 base from J, the gap between germline ends came to 10 bases.